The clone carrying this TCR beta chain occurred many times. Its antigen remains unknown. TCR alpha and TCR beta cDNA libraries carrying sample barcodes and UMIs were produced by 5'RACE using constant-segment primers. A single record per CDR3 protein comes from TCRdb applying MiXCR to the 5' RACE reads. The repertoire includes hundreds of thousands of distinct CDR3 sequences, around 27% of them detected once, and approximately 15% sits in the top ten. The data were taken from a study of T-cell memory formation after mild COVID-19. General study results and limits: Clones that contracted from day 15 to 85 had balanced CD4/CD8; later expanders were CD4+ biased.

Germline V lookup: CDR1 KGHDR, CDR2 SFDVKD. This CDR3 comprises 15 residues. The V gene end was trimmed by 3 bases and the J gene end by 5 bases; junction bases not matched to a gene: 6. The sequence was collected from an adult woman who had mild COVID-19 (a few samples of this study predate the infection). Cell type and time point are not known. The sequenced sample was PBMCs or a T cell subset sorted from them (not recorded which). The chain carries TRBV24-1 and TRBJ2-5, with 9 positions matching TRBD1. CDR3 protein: CATSDGQGSRETQYF. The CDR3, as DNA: TGTGCCACCAGTGATGGACAGGGGAGTAGGGAGACCCAGTACTTC.